The following is a T cell receptor (beta chain) sequence with its context. Sequencing of TCR beta covered CD8+ and CD4+ T cells obtained from blood. The authors negatively isolated CD8+ and CD4+ T cells and FACS-enriched TEMRA cells. This sample was taken from a study of CD8 T cells in Susac syndrome. The germline V gene has CDR1 SNHLY and CDR2 FYNNEI. This CDR3 has 15 residues. V lost 5 bases to trimming and J lost 2 bases, with 15 bases between them. Random hexamers were used to reverse transcribe an amount of roughly 0.5 to 1 ug RNA. In TCRdb, the immunoSEQ multiplex PCR reads were re-called with MiXCR into one record per CDR3 protein. The sample lists some 190,000 distinct CDR3 sequences; around 95% were seen once.

This receptor was taken from a human donor with multiple sclerosis. V and J are TRBV2 and TRBJ2-5, with a possible D match to TRBD2 (5 bases). Sequencing was performed on CD4+ T cells from PBMCs. The CDR3 is CASSTSRGEQETQYF. In DNA form, the CDR3 reads TGTGCCAGCAGTACCTCTCGGGGAGAACAAGAGACCCAGTACTTC.